This T cell receptor beta chain was sequenced during a study of OX40 agonist ivuxolimab in advanced cancers. Study details: Earlier anti-PD-1, anti-PD-L1 or anti-CTLA-4 therapy was permitted; roughly 40% had received some.

The table lists this clone with a few counts. This CDR3 is 12 amino acids long. The germline V gene encodes CDR1 SGHTA and CDR2 FQGTGA. Trimming shortened V by 3 bases and J by 8 bases, and 10 bases separated the two germline ends. Patients with autoimmune history or systemic immunosuppression were excluded. Repertoires were generated with immunoSEQ multiplex PCR, while TCRdb's copy carries only in-frame clones and drops some. This table has about 54,000 clones, 80% appearing once. This specimen was CD4+ or CD8+ T cells sorted from blood, taken in a trial of the OX40 agonist ivuxolimab. The chain uses TRBV7-3 and TRBJ1-1, with a possible D match to TRBD1 (5 bases). The receptor was derived from an adult with an advanced solid tumor such as melanoma, head and neck, liver or kidney cancer. The CDR3 here is CASSFTGREAFF. CDR3 DNA sequence: TGTGCCAGCAGCTTTACAGGCCGAGAAGCTTTCTTT.